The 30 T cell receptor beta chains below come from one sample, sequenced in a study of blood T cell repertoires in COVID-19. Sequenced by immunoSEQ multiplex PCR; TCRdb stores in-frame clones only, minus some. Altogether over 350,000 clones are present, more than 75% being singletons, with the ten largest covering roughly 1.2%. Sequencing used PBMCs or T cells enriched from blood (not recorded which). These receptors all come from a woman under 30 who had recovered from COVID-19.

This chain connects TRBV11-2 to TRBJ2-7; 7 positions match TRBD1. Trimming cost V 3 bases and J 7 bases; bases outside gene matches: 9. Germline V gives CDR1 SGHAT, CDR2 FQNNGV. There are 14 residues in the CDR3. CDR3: CASSLGRGSREQYF. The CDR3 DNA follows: TGTGCCAGCAGCTTGGGCAGGGGGTCACGGGAGCAGTACTTC. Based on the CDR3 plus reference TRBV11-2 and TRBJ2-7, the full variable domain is EAGVAQSPRYKIIEKRQSVAFWCNPISGHATLYWYQQILGQGPKLLIQFQNNGVVDDSQLPKDRFSAERLKGVDSTLKIQPAKLEDSAVYLCASSLGRGSREQYFGPGTRLTVT.

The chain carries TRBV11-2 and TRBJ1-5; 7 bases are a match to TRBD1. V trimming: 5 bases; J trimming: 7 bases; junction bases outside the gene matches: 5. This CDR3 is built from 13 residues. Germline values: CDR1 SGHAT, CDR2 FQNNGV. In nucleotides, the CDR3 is TGTGCCAGCAGCCCCAGGGGGGAACAGCCCCAGCATTTT. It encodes CASSPRGEQPQHF.

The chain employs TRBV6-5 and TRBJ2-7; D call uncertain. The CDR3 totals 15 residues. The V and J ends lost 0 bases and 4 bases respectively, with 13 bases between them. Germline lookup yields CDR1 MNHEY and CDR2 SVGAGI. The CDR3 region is CASSYSWARQYEQYF. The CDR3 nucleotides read TGTGCCAGCAGTTACTCATGGGCACGGCAGTACGAGCAGTACTTC.

The DNA of the CDR3 is TGTGCCAGCAGCTTAGGACAGGGGGTCAGGGGGGAGCTGTTTTTT. This gives the protein CASSLGQGVRGELFF. This sequence joins TRBV11-2 and TRBJ2-2; 9 bases are a match to TRBD1. The junction had 5 bases not matched to a gene; V was cut back by 1 base and J by 8 bases. The V gene's germline CDR1 is SGHAT and CDR2 FQNNGV. This CDR3 contains 15 residues.

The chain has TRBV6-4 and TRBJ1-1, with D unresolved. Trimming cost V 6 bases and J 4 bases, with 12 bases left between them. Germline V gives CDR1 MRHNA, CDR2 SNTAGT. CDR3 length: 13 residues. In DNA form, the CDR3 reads TGTGCCAGCAGAGAGGGTATGGGCACTGAAGCTTTCTTT. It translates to CASREGMGTEAFF.

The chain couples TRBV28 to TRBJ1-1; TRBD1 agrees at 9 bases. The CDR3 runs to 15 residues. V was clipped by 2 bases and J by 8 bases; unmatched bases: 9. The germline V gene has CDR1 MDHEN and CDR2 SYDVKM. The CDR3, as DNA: TGTGCCAGCAGTTTAATACAGGGGGCCGTGGGCGAAGCTTTCTTT. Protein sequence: CASSLIQGAVGEAFF.

CDR3 residues: CASTPGHNMNTEAFF. As DNA, the CDR3 is TGCGCTTCAACTCCGGGACACAACATGAACACTGAAGCTTTCTTT. J is TRBJ1-1 and V is TRBV5-1; possibly TRBD1 for D (6 bases). Germline V gene lookup returns CDR1 SGHRS and CDR2 YFSETQ. This CDR3 contains 15 residues.

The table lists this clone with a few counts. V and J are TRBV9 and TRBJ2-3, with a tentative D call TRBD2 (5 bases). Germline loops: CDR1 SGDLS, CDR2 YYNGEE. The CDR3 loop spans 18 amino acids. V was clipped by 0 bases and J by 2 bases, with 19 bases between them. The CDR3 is CASSVGSGSGAVTDTQYF. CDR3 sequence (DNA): TGTGCCAGCAGCGTAGGCTCGGGGAGCGGAGCTGTCACAGATACGCAGTATTTT. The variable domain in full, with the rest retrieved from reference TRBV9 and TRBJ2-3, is DSGVTQTPKHLITATGQRVTLRCSPRSGDLSVYWYQQSLDQGLQFLIQYYNGEERAKGNILERFSAQQFPDLHSELNLSSLELGDSALYFCASSVGSGSGAVTDTQYFGPGTRLTVL.

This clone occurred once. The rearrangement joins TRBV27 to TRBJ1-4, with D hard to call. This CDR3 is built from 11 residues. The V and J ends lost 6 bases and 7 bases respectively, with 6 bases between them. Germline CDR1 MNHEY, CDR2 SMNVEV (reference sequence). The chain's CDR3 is CASRSGEKLFF. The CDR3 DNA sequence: TGTGCCAGCAGGAGCGGTGAAAAACTGTTTTTT.

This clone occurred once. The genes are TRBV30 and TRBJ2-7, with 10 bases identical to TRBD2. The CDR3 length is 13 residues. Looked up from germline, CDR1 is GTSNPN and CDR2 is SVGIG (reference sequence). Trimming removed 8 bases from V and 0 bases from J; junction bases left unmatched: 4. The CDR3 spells CAGSGGLSYEQYF. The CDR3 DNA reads TGTGCCGGTAGCGGGGGGCTCTCCTACGAGCAGTACTTC.

Here the CDR3 reads CASSALSHGDTQYF. In DNA form, the CDR3 reads TGTGCCAGTAGTGCGTTAAGCCACGGAGATACGCAGTATTTT. The genes are TRBV19 and TRBJ2-3; D remains unclear. Germline CDR1 and CDR2: LNHDA and SQIVND (reference sequence). The CDR3 contains 14 residues. Trimming left V 5 bases short and J 5 bases short, with 14 bases between.

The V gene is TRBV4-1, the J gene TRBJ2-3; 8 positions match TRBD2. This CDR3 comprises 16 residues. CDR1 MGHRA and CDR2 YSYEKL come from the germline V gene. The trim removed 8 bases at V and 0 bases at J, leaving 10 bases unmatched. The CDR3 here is CASAGRGATSTDTQYF. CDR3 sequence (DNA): TGCGCCAGCGCTGGGCGGGGGGCGACAAGCACAGATACGCAGTATTTT.

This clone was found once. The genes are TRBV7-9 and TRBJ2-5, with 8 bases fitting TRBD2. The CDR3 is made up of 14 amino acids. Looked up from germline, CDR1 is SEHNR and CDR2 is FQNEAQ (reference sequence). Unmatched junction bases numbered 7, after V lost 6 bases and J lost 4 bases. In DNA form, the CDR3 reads TGTGCCAGCAGTCCCACTAGCGGTGGAGAGACCCAGTACTTC. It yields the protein CASSPTSGGETQYF.

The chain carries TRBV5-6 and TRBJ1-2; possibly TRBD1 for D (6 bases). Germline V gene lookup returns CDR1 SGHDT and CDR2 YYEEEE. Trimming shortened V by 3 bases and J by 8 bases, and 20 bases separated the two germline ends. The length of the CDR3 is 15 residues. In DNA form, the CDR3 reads TGTGCCAGCAGCTGGTTGCTTCGGGAGGGGGACGGCTACACCTTC. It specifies CASSWLLREGDGYTF.

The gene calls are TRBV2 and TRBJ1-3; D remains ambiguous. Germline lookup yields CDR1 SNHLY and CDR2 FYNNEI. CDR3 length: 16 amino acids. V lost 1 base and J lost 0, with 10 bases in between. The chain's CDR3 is CASSEDNLHSGNTIYF. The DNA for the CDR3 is TGTGCCAGCAGTGAAGATAACTTGCACTCTGGAAACACCATATATTTT.

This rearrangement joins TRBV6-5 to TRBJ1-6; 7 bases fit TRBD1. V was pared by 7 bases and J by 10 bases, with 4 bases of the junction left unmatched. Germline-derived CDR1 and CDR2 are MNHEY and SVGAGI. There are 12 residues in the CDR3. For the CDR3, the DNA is TGTGCCAGCACCAGGGGGGAATCACCCCTCCACTTT. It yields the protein CASTRGESPLHF.

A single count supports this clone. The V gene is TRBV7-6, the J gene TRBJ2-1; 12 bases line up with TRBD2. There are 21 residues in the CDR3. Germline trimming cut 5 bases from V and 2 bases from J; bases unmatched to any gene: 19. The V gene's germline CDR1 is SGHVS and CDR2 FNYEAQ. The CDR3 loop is CASSPRGARTSGDGPYNEQFF. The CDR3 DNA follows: TGTGCCAGCAGCCCGAGGGGGGCACGGACTAGCGGGGACGGGCCCTACAATGAGCAGTTCTTC.

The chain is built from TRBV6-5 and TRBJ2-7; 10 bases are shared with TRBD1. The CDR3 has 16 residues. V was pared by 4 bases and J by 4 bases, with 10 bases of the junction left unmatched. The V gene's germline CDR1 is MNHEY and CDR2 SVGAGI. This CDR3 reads CASSSAKGDRGYEQYF. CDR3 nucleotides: TGTGCCAGCAGTTCCGCAAAGGGGGACAGGGGTTACGAGCAGTACTTC.

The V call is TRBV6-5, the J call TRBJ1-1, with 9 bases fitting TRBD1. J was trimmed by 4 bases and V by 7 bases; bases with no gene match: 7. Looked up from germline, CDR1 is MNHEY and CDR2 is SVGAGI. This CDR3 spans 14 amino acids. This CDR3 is CASTDPTGGTEAFF. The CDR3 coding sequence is TGTGCCAGCACCGACCCGACAGGGGGCACTGAAGCTTTCTTT.

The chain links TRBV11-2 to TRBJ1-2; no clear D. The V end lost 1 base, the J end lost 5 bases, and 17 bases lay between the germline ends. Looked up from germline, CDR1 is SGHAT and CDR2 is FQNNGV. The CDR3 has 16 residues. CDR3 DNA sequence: TGTGCCAGCAGCTTAGCCCCGGGCTCTACGGGATATGGCTACACCTTC. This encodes CASSLAPGSTGYGYTF.

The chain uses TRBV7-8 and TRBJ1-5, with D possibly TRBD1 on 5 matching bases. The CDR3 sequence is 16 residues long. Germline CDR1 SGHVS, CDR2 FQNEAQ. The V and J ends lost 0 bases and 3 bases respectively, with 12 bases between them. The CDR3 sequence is CASSLADRSYNQPQHF. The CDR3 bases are TGTGCCAGCAGCTTAGCAGACAGATCCTACAATCAGCCCCAGCATTTT.

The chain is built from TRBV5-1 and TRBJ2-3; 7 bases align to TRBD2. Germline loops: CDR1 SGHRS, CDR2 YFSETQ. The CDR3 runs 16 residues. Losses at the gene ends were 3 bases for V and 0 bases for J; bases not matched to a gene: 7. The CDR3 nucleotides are TGCGCCAGCAGCTCGAGAAGCGGGGACAGCACAGATACGCAGTATTTT. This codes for CASSSRSGDSTDTQYF.

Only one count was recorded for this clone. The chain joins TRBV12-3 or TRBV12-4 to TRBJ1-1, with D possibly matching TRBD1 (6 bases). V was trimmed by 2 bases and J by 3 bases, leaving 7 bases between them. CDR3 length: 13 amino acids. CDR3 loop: CASSLWTDTEAFF. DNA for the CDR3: TGTGCCAGCAGTTTATGGACAGACACTGAAGCTTTCTTT.

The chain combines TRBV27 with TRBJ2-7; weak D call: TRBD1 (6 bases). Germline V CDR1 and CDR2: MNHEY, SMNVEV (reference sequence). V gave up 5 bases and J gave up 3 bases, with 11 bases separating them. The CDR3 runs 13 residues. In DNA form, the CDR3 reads TGTGCCAGCAGTGCCCGGGACAACTACGAGCAGTACTTC. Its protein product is CASSARDNYEQYF.

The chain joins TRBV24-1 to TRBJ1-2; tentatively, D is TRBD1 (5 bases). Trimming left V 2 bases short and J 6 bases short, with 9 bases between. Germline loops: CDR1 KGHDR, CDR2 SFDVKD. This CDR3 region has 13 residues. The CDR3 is CATSDSGIDGYTF. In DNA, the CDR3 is TGTGCCACCAGTGATTCAGGGATTGATGGCTACACCTTC.

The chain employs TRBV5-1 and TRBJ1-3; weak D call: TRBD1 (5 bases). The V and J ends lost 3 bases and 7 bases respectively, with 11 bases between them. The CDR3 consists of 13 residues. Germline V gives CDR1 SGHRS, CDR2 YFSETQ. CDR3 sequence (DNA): TGCGCCAGCAGCTGGGGGGACCAGAACACCATATATTTT. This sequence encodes CASSWGDQNTIYF.

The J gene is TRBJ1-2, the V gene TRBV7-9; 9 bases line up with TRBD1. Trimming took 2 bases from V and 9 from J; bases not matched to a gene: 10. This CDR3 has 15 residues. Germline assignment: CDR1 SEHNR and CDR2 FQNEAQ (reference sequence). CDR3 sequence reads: CASSLPGTGSPRYTF. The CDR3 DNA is TGTGCCAGCAGCTTACCCGGGACAGGGAGTCCTCGCTACACCTTC.

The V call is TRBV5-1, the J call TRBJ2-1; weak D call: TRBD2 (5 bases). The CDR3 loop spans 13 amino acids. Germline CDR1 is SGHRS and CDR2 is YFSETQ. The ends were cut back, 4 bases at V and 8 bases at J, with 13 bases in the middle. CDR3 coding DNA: TGCGCCAGCAGCCGGGCCCCGGAGGATGAGCAGTTCTTC. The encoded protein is CASSRAPEDEQFF.

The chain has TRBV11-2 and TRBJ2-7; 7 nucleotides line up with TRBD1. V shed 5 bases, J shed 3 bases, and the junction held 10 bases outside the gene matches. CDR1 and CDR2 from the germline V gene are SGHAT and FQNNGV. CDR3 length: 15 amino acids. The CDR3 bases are TGTGCCAGCAGCCAATTCCCGGGACAGAACTACGAGCAGTACTTC. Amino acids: CASSQFPGQNYEQYF.

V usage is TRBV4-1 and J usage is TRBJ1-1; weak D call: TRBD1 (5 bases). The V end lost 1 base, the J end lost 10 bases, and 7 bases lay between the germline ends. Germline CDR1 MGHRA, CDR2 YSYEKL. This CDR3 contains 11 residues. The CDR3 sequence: CASSQGGGAFF. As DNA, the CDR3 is TGCGCCAGCAGCCAAGGGGGGGGAGCTTTCTTT.